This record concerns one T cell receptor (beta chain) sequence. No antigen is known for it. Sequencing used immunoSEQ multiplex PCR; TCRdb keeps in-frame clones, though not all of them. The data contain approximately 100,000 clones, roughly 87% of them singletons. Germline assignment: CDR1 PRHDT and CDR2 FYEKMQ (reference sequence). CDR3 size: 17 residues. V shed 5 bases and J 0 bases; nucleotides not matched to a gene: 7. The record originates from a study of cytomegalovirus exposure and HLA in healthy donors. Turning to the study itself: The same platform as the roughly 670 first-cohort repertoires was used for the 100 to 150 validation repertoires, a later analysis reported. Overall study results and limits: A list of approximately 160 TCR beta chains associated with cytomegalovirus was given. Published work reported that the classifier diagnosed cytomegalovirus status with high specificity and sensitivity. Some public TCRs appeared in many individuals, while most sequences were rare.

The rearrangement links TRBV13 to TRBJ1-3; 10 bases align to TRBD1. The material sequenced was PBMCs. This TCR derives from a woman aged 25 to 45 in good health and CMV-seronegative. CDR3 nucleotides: TGTGCCAGCAGCAAAGGACAGGGGGTCGTCTCTGGAAACACCATATATTTT. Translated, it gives CASSKGQGVVSGNTIYF.